Sequencing of this TCR beta chain was carried out in a study of radiotherapy plus CTLA-4 blockade in lung cancer. Study in general: More than 15% of patients responded objectively, and roughly 30% achieved disease control.

Focal radiation was given together with CTLA-4 blockade (ipilimumab) to patients with chemo-refractory metastatic non-small-cell lung cancer. Study-wide results and limits: Tumor-origin TCR clones grew in blood after radiotherapy plus ipilimumab.

As for this clone: Its antigen is not known.

Germline loops: CDR1 SGHTA, CDR2 FQGTGA. V shed 5 bases and J 4 bases; nucleotides not matched to a gene: 11. The CDR3 runs to 17 residues. Clones were sequenced by immunoSEQ multiplex PCR, and TCRdb holds only the in-frame ones, with some missing. The table records about 110,000 clones, approximately 80% of them present only once. The receptor comes from a human donor with non-small cell lung cancer that progressed on radiotherapy plus ipilimumab. Some clones in this sample may be carry-over from other donors' samples. J is TRBJ2-3 and V is TRBV7-3; TRBD2 agrees at 11 bases. The sample here was peripheral blood, taken from a patient treated with radiotherapy plus ipilimumab. CDR3 sequence reads: CASSRTSSGGRSDTQYF. The DNA for the CDR3 is TGTGCCAGCAGCCGGACCTCTAGCGGGGGGAGGTCAGATACGCAGTATTTT.